This entry describes one T cell receptor beta chain. Antigen unknown. The sample comes from a study of shared clonotypes between healthy human individuals. Measured with immunoSEQ multiplex PCR; TCRdb has only the in-frame clones, and not every one. The sample lists approximately 720,000 clones; about 92% were seen once. V dropped 3 bases and J dropped 5 bases, with 5 bases sitting between them. This CDR3 is 12 amino acids long. Germline assignment: CDR1 SEHNR and CDR2 FQNEAQ (reference sequence). CD45RO-negative CD8 cells positively selected for CCR7 made up the naive population, which excluded terminally differentiated effector memory CD45RA+ cells. Nashville, Tennessee was home to all donors, each a Caucasian adult. Whole-study results and caveats: Among the subsets, naive ones generally showed larger estimated richness than memory ones. Non-shared clonotypes displayed generation probabilities falling below those of clonotypes present in all four donors.

Sequencing was done on a sample of naive CD8+ T cells sorted from blood. This receptor was identified in a man younger than 40 in good health. This chain joins TRBV7-9 and TRBJ1-5, with D unclear. As DNA, the CDR3 is TGTGCCAGCAGCTTTCGAGATCAGCCCCAGCATTTT. Encoded protein: CASSFRDQPQHF.